This T cell receptor (beta chain) is from a study of T cell repertoires in cytomegalovirus infection. This clonotype was counted only a few times. Looked up from germline, CDR1 is SQVTM and CDR2 is ANQGSEA. Trimming took 3 bases from V and 6 from J, leaving 14 bases between them. This CDR3 region has 13 residues. Via MiXCR, TCRdb re-called the reads, giving one row per CDR3 protein. The sample consists of a few hundred thousand distinct CDR3 sequences, roughly 13% of them appearing once. This TCR came from a human donor in good health (CMV status not recorded). Some clones in this sample may be carry-over from other donors' samples. The sequenced material came from PBMCs. The chain couples TRBV29-1 to TRBJ1-2; a weak D match, TRBD1 (6 bases). Here the CDR3 reads CSVDKGGRDGYTF. The CDR3 DNA follows: TGCAGCGTTGATAAGGGGGGGCGAGATGGCTACACCTTC. The variable domain in full, completed from reference TRBV29-1 and TRBJ1-2, reads SAVISQKPSRDICQRGTSLTIQCQVDSQVTMMFWYRQQPGQSLTLIATANQGSEATYESGFVIDKFPISRPNLTFSTLTVSNMSPEDSSIYLCSVDKGGRDGYTFGSGTRLTVV.